The 23 T cell receptor beta chains reported below all come from one sample, sequenced in a study of blood T cell repertoires in COVID-19. Data came from immunoSEQ multiplex PCR; TCRdb stores just in-frame clones and leaves some out. The sample records roughly 200,000 clones, more than 80% being singletons. Specimen: PBMCs or T cells enriched from blood (not recorded which). These TCRs come from a man between 40 and 49 years old who had recovered from COVID-19.

Ten or more counts support this clone. The chain combines TRBV11-2 with TRBJ2-1; no definite D call. This CDR3 has 12 amino acids. The V gene's germline CDR1 is SGHAT and CDR2 FQNNGV. V lost 1 base to trimming and J lost 6 bases, with 4 bases between them. The CDR3 sequence: CASSLARNEQFF. Written as DNA, the CDR3 is TGTGCCAGCAGCTTAGCGCGCAATGAGCAGTTCTTC.

This clone was observed once. The J gene is TRBJ2-3, the V gene TRBV5-1; 7 nucleotides match TRBD2. This CDR3 spans 14 amino acids. CDR1 is SGHRS and CDR2 is YFSETQ in the germline V gene. With V trimmed by 2 bases and J by 6 bases, 6 bases remained unmatched. The DNA of the CDR3 is TGCGCCAGCAGCTTCCAGCGGGACGGGGATACGCAGTATTTT. Encoded protein: CASSFQRDGDTQYF.

The chain employs TRBV18 and TRBJ1-5, with D maybe TRBD1 (6 bases). CDR1 and CDR2 (germline): KGHSH, LQKENI. This CDR3 comprises 15 residues. V was pared by 3 bases and J by 1 base, with 10 bases between. Here the CDR3 DNA reads TGTGCCAGCTCACCTTTCGGACAGAGCAATCAGCCCCAGCATTTT. Protein sequence: CASSPFGQSNQPQHF.

The V gene is TRBV27, the J gene TRBJ2-5; possible D gene TRBD1, 5 bases. This CDR3 has 14 residues. The ends were cut back, 6 bases at V and 7 bases at J, with 18 bases in the middle. Germline V gene data show CDR1 as MNHEY and CDR2 as SMNVEV (reference sequence). Here the CDR3 reads CASSLQGASGTQYF. The CDR3 nucleotides read TGTGCCAGCAGCCTCCAAGGGGCCTCCGGGACCCAGTACTTC.

This clone was observed a few times. The V call is TRBV5-1, the J call TRBJ1-2, with unresolved D. V shed 3 bases and J shed 4 bases, with 10 bases lying between them. The CDR3 contains 13 residues. Germline CDR1 and CDR2: SGHRS and YFSETQ. The CDR3 region has the DNA TGCGCCAGCAGCTACGACAAGAGCTATGGCTACACCTTC. It codes for CASSYDKSYGYTF.

The chain uses TRBV19 and TRBJ1-5, with a tentative D call TRBD1 (5 bases). The length of the CDR3 is 16 residues. Germline V CDR1 and CDR2: LNHDA, SQIVND (reference sequence). Trimming stripped 4 bases from V and 1 base from J, with 14 bases between. Written as DNA, the CDR3 is TGTGCCAGTAGTACCGGGAGAGGGGTAAGCAATCAGCCCCAGCATTTT. Protein sequence: CASSTGRGVSNQPQHF.

This clone was seen more than once but under ten times. This rearrangement joins TRBV30 to TRBJ1-3; 8 bases fit TRBD1. This CDR3 region has 15 residues. The germline gives CDR1 GTSNPN, CDR2 SVGIG (reference sequence). Trimming took 4 bases from V and 2 from J; bases not matched to a gene: 7. CDR3: CAWTITGGTGNTIYF. CDR3 in DNA: TGTGCCTGGACTATTACAGGGGGGACTGGAAACACCATATATTTT.

This clone is a singleton in its sample. J is TRBJ2-1 and V is TRBV7-6; TRBD1 matches 8 bases. The CDR3 length is 17 residues. CDR1 SGHVS and CDR2 FNYEAQ come from the germline V gene. J gave up 3 bases and V 5 bases, and 12 bases lay outside the gene matches. CDR3 in DNA: TGTGCCAGCAGCCTGATGCCCCGGACAGGGTTCTACAATGAGCAGTTCTTC. Its protein product is CASSLMPRTGFYNEQFF.

This sequence joins TRBV18 and TRBJ1-4; TRBD1 matches 10 bases. In germline, CDR1 is KGHSH, CDR2 LQKENI. There are 14 residues in the CDR3. The trim removed 3 bases at V and 8 bases at J, leaving 3 bases unmatched. The CDR3 reads CASSPGTGEEKLFF. CDR3 DNA: TGTGCCAGCTCACCCGGGACAGGGGAGGAAAAACTGTTTTTT.

The rearrangement links TRBV13 to TRBJ2-3, with TRBD2 matching 10 bases. With V trimmed by 3 bases and J by 6 bases, 3 bases remained unmatched. Germline V gene data show CDR1 as PRHDT and CDR2 as FYEKMQ (reference sequence). CDR3 length: 14 residues. In DNA form, the CDR3 reads TGTGCCAGCAGCTTTAGCGGGGGGCTGGATACGCAGTATTTT. It yields the protein CASSFSGGLDTQYF.

This clone was picked up a small number of times. The V and J genes are TRBV5-1 and TRBJ2-5; 7 bases match TRBD2. Germline V gene data show CDR1 as SGHRS and CDR2 as YFSETQ. V lost 4 bases, J lost 5 bases, and 11 bases stayed unmatched. The CDR3 is 15 residues long. Written as DNA, the CDR3 is TGCGCCAGCAGCCAAGCAGCGGGGCCAGGGGAGACCCAGTACTTC. Its protein product is CASSQAAGPGETQYF.

The CDR3 nucleotides are TGCGCCAGCAGCCGTAACAGGGAGACCCTTACTAACTATGGCTACACCTTC. Protein sequence: CASSRNRETLTNYGYTF. This chain links TRBV5-1 with TRBJ1-2; a possible D gene is TRBD1 (6 bases). Trimming removed 4 bases at V and 0 bases at J, with 19 bases between. This CDR3 region has 17 residues. Looked up from germline, CDR1 is SGHRS and CDR2 is YFSETQ. The complete variable domain, with remaining parts taken from reference TRBV5-1 and TRBJ1-2, reads KAGVTQTPRYLIKTRGQQVTLSCSPISGHRSVSWYQQTPGQGLQFLFEYFSETQRNKGNFPGRFSGRQFSNSRSEMNVSTLELGDSALYLCASSRNRETLTNYGYTFGSGTRLTVV.

This chain connects TRBV7-9 to TRBJ2-1; TRBD2 matches 8 bases. This CDR3 spans 17 amino acids. Per the germline V gene, CDR1 is SEHNR and CDR2 is FQNEAQ (reference sequence). The V segment lost 5 bases and the J segment 3 bases; nucleotides outside the gene matches: 12. The CDR3 DNA sequence: TGTGCCAGCAGCCCCGCCACTAGCGGAGCAGTCTACAATGAGCAGTTCTTC. Translation: CASSPATSGAVYNEQFF.

The V call is TRBV6-5, the J call TRBJ2-1, with D perhaps matching TRBD1 (6 bases). Germline V gene lookup returns CDR1 MNHEY and CDR2 SVGAGI. The V and J ends lost 0 bases and 6 bases respectively, with 12 bases between them. The CDR3 length is 15 residues. The CDR3 DNA sequence: TGTGCCAGCAGTTACTCGAGGGCAGGGGTCAATGAGCAGTTCTTC. This sequence encodes CASSYSRAGVNEQFF.

This clone came up a few times. The chain employs TRBV7-9 and TRBJ1-3; the D gene is possibly TRBD1 (5 bases). Trimming removed 7 bases at V and 0 bases at J, with 19 bases between. This CDR3 region has 17 residues. CDR1 is SEHNR, CDR2 FQNEAQ, per germline (reference sequence). As DNA, the CDR3 is TGTGCCAGCATACCCTTGGGAGGACAATACTCTGGAAACACCATATATTTT. Translation gives CASIPLGGQYSGNTIYF.

The V gene is TRBV19, the J gene TRBJ1-5; D not certain. This CDR3 comprises 14 residues. The germline V and J ends were trimmed by 3 bases and 3 bases, with 9 bases remaining between them. CDR1 LNHDA and CDR2 SQIVND come from the germline V gene (reference sequence). The CDR3 sequence: CASSMNVYNQPQHF. Written as DNA, the CDR3 is TGTGCCAGTAGTATGAATGTCTACAATCAGCCCCAGCATTTT.

The chain couples TRBV6-5 to TRBJ1-5; D remains ambiguous. CDR1 and CDR2 from the germline V gene are MNHEY and SVGAGI. This CDR3 region has 14 residues. V lost 7 bases to trimming and J lost 2 bases, with 12 bases between them. CDR3 loop: CASMDSHRNQPQHF. The DNA of the CDR3 is TGTGCCAGCATGGACTCACATCGCAATCAGCCCCAGCATTTT.

The chain uses TRBV7-9 and TRBJ1-1, with D perhaps matching TRBD1 (5 bases). With 3 bases removed from V and 6 bases from J, the gap between germline ends came to 8 bases. Germline CDR1 SEHNR, CDR2 FQNEAQ (reference sequence). The CDR3 length is 12 residues. CDR3 region: CASSFSGAEAFF. The DNA of the CDR3 is TGTGCCAGCAGCTTTTCGGGGGCTGAAGCTTTCTTT.

The chain carries TRBV18 and TRBJ1-2; TRBD1 matches 7 bases. With 1 base clipped from V and 7 bases from J, the junction kept 15 bases outside the gene matches. The germline gives CDR1 KGHSH, CDR2 LQKENI. The CDR3 covers 17 residues. CDR3 protein: CASSPLNALTGLRGYTF. CDR3 nucleotides: TGTGCCAGCTCACCACTTAATGCCTTGACAGGGCTGCGTGGCTACACCTTC. Together with reference TRBV18 and TRBJ1-2, the CDR3 gives the full variable domain: NAGVMQNPRHLVRRRGQEARLRCSPMKGHSHVYWYRQLPEEGLKFMVYLQKENIIDESGMPKERFSAEFPKEGPSILRIQQVVRGDSAAYFCASSPLNALTGLRGYTFGSGTRLTVV.

This clone came up once. This CDR3 is CASSIAGTGPGSPLHF. The CDR3 nucleotides are TGTGCCAGTAGTATAGCTGGGACAGGGCCGGGTTCACCCCTCCACTTT. The chain has TRBV19 and TRBJ1-6; 9 bases match TRBD1. The CDR3 totals 16 residues. From germline, CDR1 is LNHDA and CDR2 SQIVND (reference sequence). V lost 1 base and J lost 9; bases outside the gene matches: 7.

This clone has just a few counts. The chain joins TRBV3-1 (or the pseudogene TRBV3-2) to TRBJ2-1; TRBD2 matches at 14 bases. V trimming: 4 bases; J trimming: 2 bases; junction bases outside the gene matches: 10. The CDR3 length is 19 residues. The germline V gene has CDR1 LGHDT and CDR2 YNNKEL (reference sequence). DNA of the CDR3: TGTGCCAGCAGCCGAAAGGGACTAGCGGGAGTTGGCCCCTACAATGAGCAGTTCTTC. Its translation is CASSRKGLAGVGPYNEQFF.

The V gene is TRBV7-8, the J gene TRBJ2-1; D possibly corresponds to TRBD1 (5 bases). V was cut by 3 bases and J by 10 bases, with 10 bases left in between. The CDR3 loop spans 12 amino acids. Germline values: CDR1 SGHVS, CDR2 FQNEAQ. This chain's CDR3 is CASSLTVGEQFF. CDR3 sequence (DNA): TGTGCCAGCAGCTTGACAGTAGGCGAGCAGTTCTTC.

The rearrangement links TRBV18 to TRBJ1-1; D possibly corresponds to TRBD1 (5 bases). The V end was cut by 3 bases, the J end by 11 bases, with 19 bases between. Germline V gene sequence: CDR1 KGHSH, CDR2 LQKENI. The CDR3 runs 14 residues. CDR3 residues: CASSPIDSLGGAFF. DNA for the CDR3: TGTGCCAGCTCACCCATAGACAGCCTTGGGGGGGCTTTCTTT. Looking up the rest from reference TRBV18 and TRBJ1-1 gives the full variable domain: NAGVMQNPRHLVRRRGQEARLRCSPMKGHSHVYWYRQLPEEGLKFMVYLQKENIIDESGMPKERFSAEFPKEGPSILRIQQVVRGDSAAYFCASSPIDSLGGAFFGQGTRLTVV.